The 11 T cell receptor beta chains in this list originate from one sample, sequenced in a study of read filtering for tumor transcriptome and immune sequencing. The library was built from around 400 ng RNA with molecular barcoded adaptors for alpha/delta and beta/gamma chains. A single record per CDR3 protein comes from TCRdb applying MiXCR to the reads. The data show 62,000 or so distinct CDR3 sequences, around 14% seen once. The sequencing input was a population of CD138-negative cells sorted from bone marrow. The receptors derive from a donor over 35 with multiple myeloma.

The chain combines TRBV2 with TRBJ1-2; 7 nucleotides align to TRBD1. J was trimmed by 4 bases and V by 11 bases; bases with no gene match: 13. Germline values: CDR1 SNHLY, CDR2 FYNNEI. The CDR3 spans 14 residues. CDR3 bases: TGTGCCGCCTGGACAGGAACATATGGCTATGGCTACACCTTC. It translates to CAAWTGTYGYGYTF. The full variable domain, rest sourced from reference TRBV2 and TRBJ1-2, is EPEVTQTPSHQVTQMGQEVILRCVPISNHLYFYWYRQILGQKVEFLVSFYNNEISEKSEIFDDQFSVERPDGSNFTLKIRSTKLEDSAMYFCAAWTGTYGYGYTFGSGTRLTVV.

Concerning this clonotype: Given a much more abundant clone one base away, this may be a read error. This rearrangement joins TRBV5-6 to TRBJ2-3, with D possibly being TRBD1 or TRBD2 (5 bases each). The CDR3 extends over 15 amino acids. CDR1 is SGHDT, CDR2 YYEEEE, per germline. The CDR3: CASSLAGKTTGTQYF. The CDR3 nucleotides read TGTGCCAGCAGCTTGGCGGGAAAAACCACAGGTACGCAGTATTTT.

This clonotype was picked up many times. The chain carries TRBV7-8 and TRBJ2-5; D is perhaps TRBD1 (6 bases). V was trimmed by 8 bases and J by 5 bases, leaving 9 bases between them. Per the germline V gene, CDR1 is SGHVS and CDR2 is FQNEAQ. This CDR3 region has 11 residues. The CDR3 DNA reads TGTGCCAGCGCTCAGGGGGAGACCCAGTACTTC. Its protein is CASAQGETQYF.

This clonotype was observed at least ten times. The CDR3: CSARGLAGGTDTQYF. As DNA, the CDR3 is TGCAGTGCTAGAGGGCTAGCGGGAGGGACAGATACGCAGTATTTT. V is TRBV20-1 and J is TRBJ2-3; TRBD2 aligns across 12 bases. The CDR3 loop spans 15 amino acids. Losses at the gene ends were 1 base for V and 3 bases for J; bases not matched to a gene: 2. In germline, CDR1 is DFQATT, CDR2 SNEGSKA (reference sequence).

This clonotype was counted ten times or more. The J gene is TRBJ2-3, the V gene TRBV3-1, with 10 positions matching TRBD2. Germline-derived CDR1 and CDR2 are LGHDT and YNNKEL (reference sequence). With V trimmed by 1 base and J by 4 bases, 5 bases remained unmatched. The CDR3 loop spans 16 amino acids. The CDR3 nucleotides are TGTGCCAGCAGCCAAGCAGCGGGAGGGCCCGCAGATACGCAGTATTTT. This translates into CASSQAAGGPADTQYF.

This clonotype has at least ten counts. The chain couples TRBV20-1 to TRBJ2-2, with D possibly being TRBD1 (6 bases). Germline CDR1 and CDR2: DFQATT and SNEGSKA (reference sequence). CDR3 length: 12 residues. V shed 4 bases and J shed 6 bases, with 9 bases lying between them. CDR3 loop: CSAMQGSGELFF. CDR3 sequence (DNA): TGCAGTGCTATGCAGGGGTCCGGGGAGCTGTTTTTT.

This clonotype was detected ten times or more. This chain joins TRBV29-1 and TRBJ1-2, with D possibly matching TRBD1 (6 bases). V gave up 5 bases and J gave up 4 bases, with 17 bases separating them. This CDR3 is built from 14 residues. CDR1 and CDR2 from the germline V gene are SQVTM and ANQGSEA. The CDR3 protein is CSVIRIDRSYGYTF. As DNA, the CDR3 is TGCAGCGTTATCCGCATTGACAGGAGCTATGGCTACACCTTC.

This clonotype appeared a few times. V and J are TRBV2 and TRBJ2-2, with D perhaps matching TRBD2 (6 bases). Germline V CDR1 and CDR2: SNHLY, FYNNEI. Trimming left V 0 bases short and J 5 bases short, with 7 bases between. This CDR3 has 14 residues. The CDR3 loop is CASSEARETGELFF. The CDR3 DNA reads TGTGCCAGCAGTGAAGCGCGGGAAACCGGGGAGCTGTTTTTT.

This clonotype was found many times. This sequence joins TRBV20-1 and TRBJ1-5, with 7 bases matching TRBD1. Germline CDR1 reads DFQATT; CDR2 reads SNEGSKA (reference sequence). The CDR3 is made up of 15 amino acids. After removal of 5 bases from V and 3 bases from J, the junction contained 10 bases not matched to a gene. The CDR3 region is CSAGTVEGYNQPQHF. CDR3 nucleotides: TGCAGTGCTGGGACAGTCGAAGGGTACAATCAGCCCCAGCATTTT.

This clonotype was seen at least ten times. The gene calls are TRBV6-5 and TRBJ2-7; TRBD1 is a possible D gene (6 bases). The CDR3 spans 17 residues. Trimming left V 0 bases short and J 0 bases short, with 15 bases between. CDR1 and CDR2 from the germline V gene are MNHEY and SVGAGI. The DNA of the CDR3 is TGTGCCAGCAGTTACTCGAGAGGGGGAAAAAGCTCCTACGAGCAGTACTTC. It specifies CASSYSRGGKSSYEQYF.

This clonotype was seen at least ten times. The chain has TRBV5-1 and TRBJ2-3; 9 nucleotides align to TRBD1. Germline V gene data show CDR1 as SGHRS and CDR2 as YFSETQ. V lost 4 bases and J lost 1; bases outside the gene matches: 4. The CDR3 is made up of 15 amino acids. In DNA, the CDR3 is TGCGCCAGCAGCCGGGGACAGGGTCGCACAGATACGCAGTATTTT. Residues: CASSRGQGRTDTQYF.